The T cell receptor beta chain described here comes from a study of OX40 agonist ivuxolimab in advanced cancers. Clones were sequenced by immunoSEQ multiplex PCR, and TCRdb holds only the in-frame ones, with some missing. The table includes around 77,000 clones, about 78% detected once. V was clipped by 3 bases and J by 5 bases, with 4 bases between them. Looked up from germline, CDR1 is SGHVS and CDR2 is FQNEAQ. This CDR3 region has 11 residues. Sequencing used CD4+ or CD8+ T cells sorted from blood, obtained in a trial of the OX40 agonist ivuxolimab. The receptor comes from an adult with an advanced solid tumor such as melanoma, head and neck, liver or kidney cancer. This chain joins TRBV7-8 and TRBJ1-1; D gene ambiguous. The chain's CDR3 is CASSFLTEAFF. CDR3 DNA: TGTGCCAGCAGCTTTCTTACTGAAGCTTTCTTT.